The next 32 T cell receptor beta chains were all read from a single sample in a study of blood T cell repertoires in COVID-19. Clones were read by immunoSEQ multiplex PCR, and TCRdb kept only the in-frame ones, dropping some. Of some 16,000 clones listed, about 81% are singletons. Sequences were obtained from peripheral blood. The receptor source for this set is a man aged 60 to 69 with acute or convalescent COVID-19.

The DNA of the CDR3 is TGTGCCACCAGTGCCCGCGACAGGGTTGACGGGGCTTTCTTT. This translates into CATSARDRVDGAFF. The rearrangement links TRBV24-1 to TRBJ1-1; TRBD1 matches at 7 bases. Germline-derived CDR1 and CDR2 are KGHDR and SFDVKD. This CDR3 has 14 amino acids. The trim removed 5 bases at V and 11 bases at J, leaving 13 bases unmatched.

The DNA for the CDR3 is TGTGCCAGCGGTCGGGACTGGGAAAGGGGCTACACCTTC. Translation gives CASGRDWERGYTF. The rearrangement links TRBV12-3 or TRBV12-4 to TRBJ1-2; TRBD1 is a possible D gene (5 bases). Trimming shortened V by 8 bases and J by 8 bases, and 18 bases separated the two germline ends. There are 13 residues in the CDR3.

The chain couples TRBV9 to TRBJ2-7; 10 nucleotides agree with TRBD1. The CDR3 has 15 amino acids. The V gene's germline CDR1 is SGDLS and CDR2 YYNGEE. J was trimmed by 2 bases and V by 4 bases; bases with no gene match: 6. CDR3 sequence: CASSWGTGETYEQYF. The CDR3 DNA reads TGTGCCAGCAGCTGGGGGACAGGGGAAACCTACGAGCAGTACTTC.

The chain employs TRBV6-5 and TRBJ1-2, with D perhaps TRBD1 (6 bases). This CDR3 has 15 residues. The germline CDR1 and CDR2 sequences are MNHEY and SVGAGI. The ends were cut back, 5 bases at V and 1 base at J, with 14 bases in the middle. The CDR3 loop reads CASSIEGHLNYGYTF. CDR3 sequence (DNA): TGTGCCAGCAGTATAGAGGGACACCTTAACTATGGCTACACCTTC.

Sample share makes this clone medium-sized. The chain combines TRBV11-2 with TRBJ1-1; no firm D call. The CDR3 spans 14 residues. From germline, CDR1 is SGHAT and CDR2 FQNNGV. V was trimmed by 5 bases and J by 2 bases, leaving 12 bases between them. Written as DNA, the CDR3 is TGTGCCAGCAGCCGAACGGCGACAAACACTGAAGCTTTCTTT. This encodes CASSRTATNTEAFF.

This clone was seen only a few times. The V gene is TRBV30, the J gene TRBJ1-6; tentative D call: TRBD1 (6 bases). CDR1 GTSNPN and CDR2 SVGIG come from the germline V gene (reference sequence). V lost 6 bases and J 14 bases, leaving 20 bases between the germline ends. The CDR3 is made up of 13 amino acids. The CDR3 spells CACYRNRPGALHF. In nucleotides, the CDR3 is TGTGCCTGTTACAGGAATCGGCCAGGGGCCCTCCACTTT.

This rearrangement joins TRBV20-1 to TRBJ2-1; TRBD2 matches at 7 bases. This CDR3 is 15 amino acids long. The V gene's germline CDR1 is DFQATT and CDR2 SNEGSKA (reference sequence). V dropped 3 bases and J dropped 1; count of bases not matched to a gene: 6. The CDR3 is CSASKAGDSYNEQFF. CDR3 sequence (DNA): TGCAGTGCTAGTAAGGCGGGGGATTCCTACAATGAGCAGTTCTTC.

CDR3 in DNA: TGTGCCAGCAGTTACGTCCAGGGGGAGGACTACGAGCAGTACTTC. Translating gives CASSYVQGEDYEQYF. The chain couples TRBV6-5 to TRBJ2-7; a possible D gene is TRBD1 (7 bases). Germline CDR1 is MNHEY and CDR2 is SVGAGI. The CDR3 is 15 residues long. Trimming stripped 2 bases from V and 3 bases from J, with 14 bases between.

This clone was counted a single time. This chain uses TRBV7-2 with TRBJ2-3; 7 nucleotides agree with TRBD2. The germline gives CDR1 SGHTA, CDR2 FQGNSA. The CDR3 consists of 15 residues. Trimming at V came to 5 bases and at J to 1 base, leaving 6 bases not matched to a gene. For the CDR3, the DNA is TGTGCCAGCAGCCAAGCGGGGTTCGGCACAGATACGCAGTATTTT. This translates into CASSQAGFGTDTQYF.

The genes are TRBV24-1 and TRBJ1-2; a weak D match, TRBD1 (5 bases). Germline loops: CDR1 KGHDR, CDR2 SFDVKD. Trimming stripped 11 bases from V and 4 bases from J, with 10 bases between. The CDR3 spans 11 residues. CDR3 sequence: CAMGGGYGYTF. CDR3 bases: TGTGCCATGGGGGGAGGCTATGGCTACACCTTC.

This clone appeared once. The rearrangement uses TRBV6-6 and TRBJ2-5; 11 bases map to TRBD2. Germline CDR1 is MNHNY and CDR2 is SVGAGI (reference sequence). The CDR3 is 16 residues long. The J segment lost 1 base and the V segment lost 2 bases, leaving 3 bases of the junction unmatched. The DNA of the CDR3 is TGTGCCAGCAGTTACCTAGCGGGGGGAATCCAAGAGACCCAGTACTTC. As protein: CASSYLAGGIQETQYF.

This clone was observed a few times. The rearrangement links TRBV7-9 to TRBJ2-3; TRBD2 matches at 8 bases. The CDR3 is 11 amino acids. The ends lost 8 bases at V and 11 bases at J; junction bases unmatched: 6. The germline V gene encodes CDR1 SEHNR and CDR2 FQNEAQ (reference sequence). The CDR3 sequence: CASWWRGVQYF. The CDR3 DNA follows: TGTGCCAGCTGGTGGCGGGGGGTGCAGTATTTT.

This clone showed up just a few times. The chain links TRBV10-1 to TRBJ2-7; 8 bases fit TRBD2. The CDR3 extends over 14 amino acids. Looked up from germline, CDR1 is WNHNN and CDR2 is SYGVQD (reference sequence). With 5 bases clipped from V and 9 bases from J, the junction kept 12 bases outside the gene matches. The CDR3 region is CASSKGLEYTGQYF. CDR3 coding DNA: TGCGCCAGCAGTAAGGGACTAGAGTATACTGGGCAGTACTTC.

The chain is built from TRBV5-1 and TRBJ2-5, with 7 bases that match TRBD1. Trimming at V came to 4 bases and at J to 3 bases, leaving 9 bases not matched to a gene. Germline values: CDR1 SGHRS, CDR2 YFSETQ. The CDR3 consists of 15 residues. CDR3 coding DNA: TGCGCCAGCAGCCAATGGACAGGCCCTGAAGAGACCCAGTACTTC. It codes for CASSQWTGPEETQYF.

The J gene is TRBJ2-2, the V gene TRBV19; the match to TRBD1 covers 11 bases. Germline-derived CDR1 and CDR2 are LNHDA and SQIVND (reference sequence). The CDR3 has 16 residues. The ends lost 3 bases at V and 4 bases at J; junction bases unmatched: 4. Here the CDR3 DNA reads TGTGCCAGTAGTATCGGGACAGGGGGTATCACCGGGGAGCTGTTTTTT. It translates to CASSIGTGGITGELFF.

The chain joins TRBV30 to TRBJ1-6; 7 bases are shared with TRBD1. The V gene's germline CDR1 is GTSNPN and CDR2 SVGIG (reference sequence). Trimming took 5 bases from V and 8 from J; bases not matched to a gene: 6. The CDR3 runs to 13 residues. Written as DNA, the CDR3 is TGTGCCTGGCAAGAAGACAGGGATTCACCCCTCCACTTT. Protein sequence: CAWQEDRDSPLHF.

This clone was seen once. The chain joins TRBV27 to TRBJ2-3; 11 bases are shared with TRBD2. Germline CDR1 is MNHEY and CDR2 is SMNVEV (reference sequence). Trimming cost V 2 bases and J 0 bases; bases outside gene matches: 4. CDR3 length: 17 amino acids. CDR3 protein: CASSLLAGGPSTDTQYF. As DNA, the CDR3 is TGTGCCAGCAGTTTACTAGCGGGGGGCCCTAGCACAGATACGCAGTATTTT.

The chain is built from TRBV7-3 and TRBJ2-3; TRBD2 aligns across 8 bases. The CDR3 is 17 residues long. Germline CDR1 is SGHTA and CDR2 is FQGTGA. Trimming took 1 base from V and 2 from J; bases not matched to a gene: 8. As DNA, the CDR3 is TGTGCCAGCAGCTTAAAAGAAACGGGGGGGCCCACAGATACGCAGTATTTT. Translating gives CASSLKETGGPTDTQYF. Supplemented by reference TRBV7-3 and TRBJ2-3, the full variable domain reads GAGVSQTPSNKVTEKGKYVELRCDPISGHTALYWYRQSLGQGPEFLIYFQGTGAADDSGLPNDRFFAVRPEGSVSTLKIQRTERGDSAVYLCASSLKETGGPTDTQYFGPGTRLTVL.

V usage is TRBV5-1 and J usage is TRBJ2-3; 8 bases are a match to TRBD2. V trimming: 0 bases; J trimming: 2 bases; junction bases outside the gene matches: 5. There are 16 residues in the CDR3. CDR1 is SGHRS, CDR2 YFSETQ, per germline. The CDR3 coding sequence is TGCGCCAGCAGCTTGGAAGCGGGGGCTCCCACAGATACGCAGTATTTT. Residues: CASSLEAGAPTDTQYF. Filled out from reference TRBV5-1 and TRBJ2-3, the complete variable domain reads KAGVTQTPRYLIKTRGQQVTLSCSPISGHRSVSWYQQTPGQGLQFLFEYFSETQRNKGNFPGRFSGRQFSNSRSEMNVSTLELGDSALYLCASSLEAGAPTDTQYFGPGTRLTVL.

V and J are TRBV29-1 and TRBJ1-1; D is uncertain. Looked up from germline, CDR1 is SQVTM and CDR2 is ANQGSEA. This CDR3 spans 12 amino acids. V was trimmed by 4 bases and J by 3 bases, leaving 9 bases between them. DNA of the CDR3: TGCAGCGTTGGGAGGCAGGACACTGAAGCTTTCTTT. Translated: CSVGRQDTEAFF.

Only a few counts were recorded for this clone. DNA of the CDR3: TGTGCCAGCCGGACCGGGGAGCTGTTTTTT. Translated: CASRTGELFF. V is TRBV2 and J is TRBJ2-2; D not certain. V was shortened by 8 bases and J by 5 bases, with 3 bases between the two germline ends. The CDR3 contains 10 residues. Germline assignment: CDR1 SNHLY and CDR2 FYNNEI.

The rearrangement joins TRBV4-1 to TRBJ2-7; no clear D gene. The germline CDR1 and CDR2 sequences are MGHRA and YSYEKL. CDR3 length: 12 amino acids. Trimming shortened V by 0 bases and J by 3 bases, and 3 bases separated the two germline ends. The CDR3 DNA follows: TGCGCCAGCAGCCAAGACAGCTACGAGCAGTACTTC. Translating it yields CASSQDSYEQYF.

V gene TRBV27 combines with J gene TRBJ1-5; D is unresolved. There are 12 residues in the CDR3. V lost 6 bases, J lost 10 bases, and 13 bases lay in between. Germline V CDR1 and CDR2: MNHEY, SMNVEV (reference sequence). CDR3 amino acids: CASRSEAGPQHF. CDR3 nucleotide sequence: TGTGCCAGCAGATCTGAAGCAGGTCCCCAGCATTTT.

The gene calls are TRBV4-1 and TRBJ2-7; the D is unclear. Germline V CDR1 and CDR2: MGHRA, YSYEKL. With 3 bases removed from V and 0 bases from J, the gap between germline ends came to 15 bases. This CDR3 comprises 16 residues. The CDR3 protein is CASSHPMTGSSYEQYF. The CDR3 nucleotides read TGCGCCAGCAGCCATCCAATGACTGGTAGCTCCTACGAGCAGTACTTC.

This chain uses TRBV4-2 with TRBJ2-7; D is possibly TRBD1 (5 bases). The CDR3 consists of 16 residues. The ends were cut back, 0 bases at V and 2 bases at J, with 14 bases in the middle. The V gene's germline CDR1 is LGHNA and CDR2 YNFKEQ. CDR3 nucleotides: TGTGCCAGCAGCCAAGATGTAGCTAGGGGTGCCTACGAGCAGTACTTC. The encoded protein is CASSQDVARGAYEQYF.

The V gene is TRBV23-1, the J gene TRBJ1-1; no definite D call. TRBV23-1 qualifies as an ORF whose function is uncertain. The length of the CDR3 is 12 residues. Deletions cut 8 bases from V and 5 bases from J, with 12 bases between. The CDR3 DNA reads as TGCGCCAGCGACGAACGGGAGACTGAAGCTTTCTTT. Translating it yields CASDERETEAFF.

V is TRBV5-6 and J is TRBJ1-2, with 12 positions matching TRBD1. The V gene's germline CDR1 is SGHDT and CDR2 YYEEEE. The V segment lost 5 bases and the J segment 4 bases; nucleotides outside the gene matches: 12. CDR3 length: 17 residues. This chain's CDR3 is CASRPGQGARHGYGYTF. The CDR3 bases are TGTGCCAGCAGACCGGGACAGGGGGCCCGGCATGGCTATGGCTACACCTTC.

The rearrangement joins TRBV6-6 to TRBJ1-4; 7 positions agree with TRBD1. Germline lookup yields CDR1 MNHNY and CDR2 SVGAGI (reference sequence). CDR3 size: 14 residues. V trimming: 6 bases; J trimming: 8 bases; junction bases outside the gene matches: 9. The CDR3 DNA reads as TGTGCCAGCAGCCGCGGACAGGCCTCCGAAAAACTGTTTTTT. Protein: CASSRGQASEKLFF.

The rearrangement joins TRBV5-1 to TRBJ2-7; D may be TRBD1 (5 bases). V gave up 7 bases and J gave up 3 bases, with 8 bases separating them. CDR3 length equals 11 residues. CDR1 is SGHRS and CDR2 is YFSETQ in the germline V gene. DNA of the CDR3: TGCGCCAGCGGCGACAGCTACGAGCAGTACTTC. This encodes CASGDSYEQYF. The full variable domain, rest sourced from reference TRBV5-1 and TRBJ2-7, is KAGVTQTPRYLIKTRGQQVTLSCSPISGHRSVSWYQQTPGQGLQFLFEYFSETQRNKGNFPGRFSGRQFSNSRSEMNVSTLELGDSALYLCASGDSYEQYFGPGTRLTVT.

The chain has TRBV9 and TRBJ2-3; 7 nucleotides line up with TRBD1. Trimming cost V 4 bases and J 2 bases; bases outside gene matches: 7. The CDR3 consists of 15 residues. From germline, CDR1 is SGDLS and CDR2 YYNGEE. The CDR3 region has the DNA TGTGCCAGCAGCCAACAGGGGTCCTTCACAGATACGCAGTATTTT. Amino acids: CASSQQGSFTDTQYF.

The genes are TRBV29-1 and TRBJ1-2; 11 bases are shared with TRBD1. The V gene's germline CDR1 is SQVTM and CDR2 ANQGSEA. Germline trimming cut 5 bases from V and 6 bases from J; bases unmatched to any gene: 8. There are 14 residues in the CDR3. The CDR3 is CSVRTGGRSDGYTF. The CDR3 nucleotides are TGCAGCGTTAGGACAGGGGGCAGAAGTGATGGCTACACCTTC.

V is TRBV28 and J is TRBJ2-7; 8 bases line up with TRBD2. This CDR3 comprises 14 residues. The J segment lost 4 bases and the V segment lost 8 bases, leaving 10 bases of the junction unmatched. From germline, CDR1 is MDHEN and CDR2 SYDVKM. The CDR3: CASSTGGAKYEQYF. CDR3 in DNA: TGTGCCAGCTCCACCGGGGGGGCTAAATACGAGCAGTACTTC. Variable domain in full (rest from reference TRBV28 and TRBJ2-7): DVKVTQSSRYLVKRTGEKVFLECVQDMDHENMFWYRQDPGLGLRLIYFSYDVKMKEKGDIPEGYSVSREKKERFSLILESASTNQTSMYLCASSTGGAKYEQYFGPGTRLTVT.